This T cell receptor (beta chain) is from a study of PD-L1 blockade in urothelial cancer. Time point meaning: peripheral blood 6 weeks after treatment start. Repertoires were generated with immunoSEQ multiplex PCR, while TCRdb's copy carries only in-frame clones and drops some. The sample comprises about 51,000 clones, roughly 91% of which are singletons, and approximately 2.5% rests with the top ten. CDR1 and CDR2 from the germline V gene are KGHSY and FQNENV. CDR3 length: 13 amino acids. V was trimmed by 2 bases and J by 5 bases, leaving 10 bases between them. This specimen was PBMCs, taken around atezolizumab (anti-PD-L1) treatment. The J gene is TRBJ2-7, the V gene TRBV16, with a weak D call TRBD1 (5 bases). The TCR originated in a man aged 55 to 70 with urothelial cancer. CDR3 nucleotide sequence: TGTGCCAGCAGCCAAACCAGGGTGAACGAGCAGTACTTC. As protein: CASSQTRVNEQYF.